This T cell receptor (beta chain) was identified in a study of T cells in Graves' hyperthyroidism and ophthalmopathy. This clonotype came up many times. This CDR3 is built from 15 residues. Germline assignment: CDR1 LNHDA and CDR2 SQIVND (reference sequence). The V segment lost 5 bases and the J segment 5 bases; nucleotides outside the gene matches: 7. RNA transcripts served as the template for amplifying TCR beta CDR3 regions. First-round RT-PCR targeting the TCR CDR3 was performed with the HTBI primer set. TCRdb re-derived calls from the multiplex PCR reads in MiXCR, one entry per CDR3 protein. The sample gives approximately 620,000 distinct CDR3 sequences, more than 11% of which show up once; about 5.8% is in the top ten.

V gene TRBV19 combines with J gene TRBJ2-3; TRBD1 aligns across 10 bases. Sequenced input: blood. The receptor was derived from a woman aged 25 to 39 with Graves' hyperthyroidism that later progressed to Graves' ophthalmopathy. The CDR3 sequence: CASSHGTGVEDTQYF. Written as DNA, the CDR3 is TGTGCCAGTAGTCACGGGACAGGGGTAGAAGATACGCAGTATTTT.